This T cell receptor beta chain was sequenced during a study of T cell responses to AZD1222 COVID-19 vaccine. The CDR3 covers 14 residues. The junction had 4 bases not matched to a gene; V was cut back by 5 bases and J by 4 bases. Germline CDR1 is MNHEY and CDR2 is SVGEGT. Study outcomes and limitations: Just a handful of AZD1222 recipients tested seropositive at baseline. Variant regions that are unmutated are reportedly the target of nearly half of spike-specific TCRs. Among vaccine-associated CD4 TCRs, coverage spanned spike, with dominance at 160-218 and 743-854. Repertoires were obtained only post-peak T cell response.

Profiled with immunoSEQ multiplex PCR; TCRdb holds only in-frame clones, not every one. The data hold 90,000 or so clones, with roughly 88% observed a single time. About this clone itself: Its antigen is still unknown.

The chain has TRBV6-2 or TRBV6-3 and TRBJ2-1; 8 bases fit TRBD1. The source was peripheral blood, collected on day 0 of AZD1222 vaccination. The receptor's source is an adult in good health. This chain's CDR3 is CASSAGGSYNEQFF. In DNA, the CDR3 is TGTGCCAGCAGTGCAGGGGGCAGTTACAATGAGCAGTTCTTC.